Following are 11 T cell receptor beta chains from one sample sequenced in a study of T-cell reconstitution after alpha-beta-depleted transplantation in children. A TCRbeta library incorporating unique molecular identifiers was prepared. TCRdb re-called the PCR reads with MiXCR, one entry per CDR3 protein. The table includes 330,000 or so distinct CDR3 sequences, just over 7.5% detected once. For these receptors, no antigen is known. Whole-study results and caveats: Fresh T-cell production supplied most of the T-cell counts and diversity seen one year after transplant.

The specimen was peripheral blood, collected 360 days after TCRalphabeta/CD19-depleted stem cell transplant. Source of these receptors: a female patient aged 2-15 years who had a stem cell transplant for Fanconi anemia, so the T cells may come from the graft donor.

V gene TRBV6-6 combines with J gene TRBJ2-7; D is unresolved. V was pared by 0 bases and J by 7 bases, with 7 bases between. Germline CDR1 is MNHNY and CDR2 is SVGAGI (reference sequence). This CDR3 comprises 12 residues. For the CDR3, the DNA is TGTGCCAGCAGTTACTCGGGCCCAGAGCAGTACGTC. This gives the protein CASSYSGPEQYV.

The chain employs TRBV7-9 and TRBJ1-2, with D maybe TRBD1 (5 bases). The CDR3 spans 14 residues. Looked up from germline, CDR1 is SEHNR and CDR2 is FQNEAQ (reference sequence). Trimming removed 6 bases at V and 3 bases at J, with 14 bases between. The DNA for the CDR3 is TGTGCCAGCAGTCTGATCGGACACCACTATGGCTACACCTTC. Translated: CASSLIGHHYGYTF.

This clonotype was recorded at least ten times. The chain has TRBV5-1 and TRBJ2-5, with 9 bases lining up with TRBD2. The CDR3 has 15 residues. Germline V CDR1 and CDR2: SGHRS, YFSETQ. Trimming cost V 7 bases and J 0 bases; bases outside gene matches: 7. In DNA, the CDR3 is TGCGCCAGCCGGTCGGGACTAGCATACCAAGAGACCCAGTACTTC. Protein product: CASRSGLAYQETQYF.

This clonotype occurred many times. V is TRBV10-3 and J is TRBJ2-5; TRBD2 matches 12 bases. Losses at the gene ends were 6 bases for V and 4 bases for J; bases not matched to a gene: 3. CDR3 length: 14 residues. Looked up from germline, CDR1 is ENHRY and CDR2 is SYGVKD. The CDR3 loop reads CAISPGLAGETQYF. The CDR3 DNA sequence: TGTGCCATCAGCCCGGGACTAGCGGGAGAGACCCAGTACTTC.

This clonotype was detected many times. The chain is built from TRBV5-1 and TRBJ1-2; 7 bases line up with TRBD1. The V and J ends lost 4 bases and 7 bases, in that order; junction bases with no gene match: 4. The CDR3 runs 12 residues. Germline assignment: CDR1 SGHRS and CDR2 YFSETQ. The CDR3 loop is CASSQQGTGYTF. The DNA of the CDR3 is TGCGCCAGCAGCCAACAGGGGACTGGCTACACCTTC.

Ten or more counts support this clonotype. The chain uses TRBV7-9 and TRBJ1-2; D is unclear. The V end was cut by 3 bases, the J end by 1 base, with 6 bases between. Looked up from germline, CDR1 is SEHNR and CDR2 is FQNEAQ (reference sequence). The CDR3 has 13 amino acids. The CDR3 protein is CASSFGDNYGYTF. In nucleotides, the CDR3 is TGTGCCAGCAGCTTTGGGGATAACTATGGCTACACCTTC.

This clonotype was counted at least ten times. The V call is TRBV10-1, the J call TRBJ2-1; 8 bases agree with TRBD1. CDR3 length: 15 residues. The V and J ends lost 6 bases and 10 bases, in that order; junction bases with no gene match: 14. CDR1 and CDR2 from the germline V gene are WNHNN and SYGVQD (reference sequence). CDR3 protein: CASSPSGTGRREQFF. The CDR3 DNA is TGCGCCAGCAGCCCGTCCGGGACAGGCCGAAGGGAGCAGTTCTTC.

In this sample, this clonotype turned up many times. This chain joins TRBV12-3 or TRBV12-4 and TRBJ1-2; TRBD1 is a possible D gene (5 bases). The CDR3 totals 14 residues. V dropped 5 bases and J dropped 8 bases, with 18 bases sitting between them. CDR3 sequence (DNA): TGTGCCAGCAGTCAAGACAGTCATATCGTGGGCTACACCTTC. Protein: CASSQDSHIVGYTF.

The sample holds a few counts of this clonotype. The V gene is TRBV10-3, the J gene TRBJ2-7, with D hard to call. From germline, CDR1 is ENHRY and CDR2 SYGVKD. CDR3 length: 12 residues. V lost 7 bases and J 5 bases, leaving 12 bases between the germline ends. The CDR3 protein is CAINERKNEQYF. Here the CDR3 DNA reads TGTGCCATCAATGAAAGAAAGAACGAGCAGTACTTC.

In its sample, this clonotype was seen many times. The chain is built from TRBV6-5 and TRBJ1-3, with a tentative D call TRBD1 (6 bases). The germline V and J ends were trimmed by 0 bases and 10 bases, with 13 bases remaining between them. The CDR3 consists of 14 residues. Germline V CDR1 and CDR2: MNHEY, SVGAGI. The CDR3 loop is CASSYSTGYKTIYF. CDR3 DNA sequence: TGTGCCAGCAGTTACTCAACAGGGTACAAGACCATATATTTT.

Many counts were recorded for this clonotype. The J gene is TRBJ2-3, the V gene TRBV5-1; D call uncertain. This CDR3 has 14 residues. The ends were cut back, 4 bases at V and 0 bases at J, with 9 bases in the middle. The V gene's germline CDR1 is SGHRS and CDR2 YFSETQ. The CDR3 region is CASSLRASTDTQYF. The DNA of the CDR3 is TGCGCCAGCAGCCTCCGGGCTAGCACAGATACGCAGTATTTT.